This T cell receptor beta chain is from a study of blood T cell repertoires in COVID-19. The authors' processing: Estimation of nucleated cell counts was performed using reference gene primer amplification. The repertoire was sequenced with immunoSEQ multiplex PCR; TCRdb's copy has only in-frame clones and lacks some. The DNA was the basis for D and trimming; V, J and clone size are from that table. This sample has a few hundred thousand clones, with around 83% found just once. The CDR3 is made up of 14 amino acids. The V end lost 4 bases, the J end lost 1 base, and 11 bases lay between the germline ends. Looked up from germline, CDR1 is SGHAT and CDR2 is FQNNGV.

Sequenced material: peripheral blood. This chain joins TRBV11-2 and TRBJ2-7, with a possible D match to TRBD1 (6 bases). This TCR was recovered from a young woman with acute or convalescent COVID-19. The CDR3 DNA reads TGTGCCAGCAGCTCCGACAGGTTTTCCTACGAGCAGTACTTC. Translated: CASSSDRFSYEQYF.